A single sample gave rise to the 7 T cell receptor beta chains below, sequenced in a study of patients and donors after allogeneic stem cell transplantation. TCRdb processed the RT-PCR reads anew with MiXCR; each CDR3 protein has one entry. The repertoire holds roughly 940,000 distinct CDR3 sequences, approximately 18% seen once, with approximately 5.9% in the top ten. Sequencing used blood, either unsorted or a sorted T cell fraction (not recorded which). These receptors came from a human donor who was either an allogeneic HSCT recipient or a stem cell or donor lymphocyte infusion donor (not recorded which). It is not recorded whose cells these are; they may come from a transplant donor.

The genes are TRBV10-3 and TRBJ2-7; a possible D gene is TRBD2 (5 bases). The V gene's germline CDR1 is ENHRY and CDR2 SYGVKD. The CDR3 totals 13 residues. The V end was cut by 8 bases, the J end by 6 bases, with 17 bases between. CDR3 coding DNA: TGTGCCATCGGCGGAGGACCTAGGGTCGAGCAGTACTTC. It encodes CAIGGGPRVEQYF.

This clonotype was detected only a few times. The chain is built from TRBV3-1 and TRBJ2-7; D may be TRBD1 or TRBD2 (5 bases each). This CDR3 spans 13 amino acids. Germline values: CDR1 LGHDT, CDR2 YNNKEL (reference sequence). Trimming pared 4 bases from V and 6 bases from J, leaving 13 bases between. The CDR3 loop reads CASSLSGRTEQYF. CDR3 in DNA: TGTGCCAGCAGCCTATCGGGACGGACCGAGCAGTACTTC.

In DNA form, the CDR3 reads TGTGCCAGCAGCCCGGGACACTTTACCGGGGAGCTGTTTTTT. Translation gives CASSPGHFTGELFF. The chain links TRBV7-3 to TRBJ2-2, with D possibly being TRBD1 (6 bases). Between the trimmed V and J ends, which lost 5 bases and 5 bases, there was a span of 12 bases. Germline values: CDR1 SGHTA, CDR2 FQGTGA. There are 14 residues in the CDR3.

This clonotype came up many times. The chain recombines TRBV12-3 or TRBV12-4 with TRBJ2-2; D not certain. The CDR3 covers 13 residues. V lost 2 bases, J lost 4 bases, and 5 bases lay in between. The CDR3 DNA reads as TGTGCCAGCAGTTTATTATTCACCGGGGAGCTGTTTTTT. It translates to CASSLLFTGELFF.

This clonotype came up a few times. The chain recombines TRBV5-1 with TRBJ1-1; no firm D call. Germline V gene data show CDR1 as SGHRS and CDR2 as YFSETQ. This CDR3 is built from 14 residues. With 1 base removed from V and 2 bases from J, the gap between germline ends came to 9 bases. The DNA of the CDR3 is TGCGCCAGCAGCTTGCCCGAAAGAAACACTGAAGCTTTCTTT. Protein product: CASSLPERNTEAFF.

A word on this clonotype: A single base separates this from a much larger clone, so it may be a read error. The chain's CDR3 is CSARVPGLVLSSYNEQFF. CDR3 in DNA: TGCAGTGCTAGAGTGCCGGGACTAGTTTTGAGCTCCTACAATGAGCAGTTCTTC. The rearrangement joins TRBV20-1 to TRBJ2-1; 8 bases map to TRBD2. From germline, CDR1 is DFQATT and CDR2 SNEGSKA (reference sequence). The CDR3 consists of 18 residues. J lost 0 bases, V lost 1 base, and 11 bases had no gene match.

This clonotype was seen only a few times. The chain recombines TRBV14 with TRBJ1-1; D not certain. This CDR3 region has 14 residues. CDR1 SGHDN and CDR2 FVKESK come from the germline V gene. V lost 4 bases and J lost 1, with 10 bases in between. The CDR3 region has the DNA TGTGCCAGCAGCCCTCACACGGGGAACACTGAAGCTTTCTTT. Translating it yields CASSPHTGNTEAFF.